This T cell receptor beta chain is from a study of T cell responses to AZD1222 COVID-19 vaccine. As regards this clone: As yet, its antigen is unknown.

Study-wide results and limits: The study identified only six AZD1222 recipients as seropositive at baseline. Most donors were white British, females outnumbered males, and clonal diversity was possibly underestimated.

Germline lookup yields CDR1 GTSNPN and CDR2 SVGIG (reference sequence). CDR3 length: 11 amino acids. The germline V and J ends were trimmed by 5 bases and 5 bases, with 7 bases remaining between them. Produced via immunoSEQ multiplex PCR; TCRdb's table is partial and in-frame only. The table shows 85,000 to 120,000 clones, with 90% occurring only once. Specimen: peripheral blood, collected 28 days after the second AZD1222 dose. The chain links TRBV30 to TRBJ2-1; no clear D. This clonotype was sampled from an adult who received the AZD1222 COVID-19 vaccine. CDR3 loop: CAWAWNNEQFF. CDR3 coding DNA: TGTGCCTGGGCCTGGAACAATGAGCAGTTCTTC.